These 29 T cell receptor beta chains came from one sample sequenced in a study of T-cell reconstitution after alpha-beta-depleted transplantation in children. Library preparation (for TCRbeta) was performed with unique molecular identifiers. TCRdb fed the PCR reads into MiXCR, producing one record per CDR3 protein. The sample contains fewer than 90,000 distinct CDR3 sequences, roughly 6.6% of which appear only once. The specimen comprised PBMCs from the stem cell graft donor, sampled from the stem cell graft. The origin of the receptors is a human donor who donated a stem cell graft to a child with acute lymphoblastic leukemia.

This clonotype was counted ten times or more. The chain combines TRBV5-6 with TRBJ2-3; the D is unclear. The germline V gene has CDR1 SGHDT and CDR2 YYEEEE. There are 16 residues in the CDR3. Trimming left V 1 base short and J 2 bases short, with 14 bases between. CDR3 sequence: CASSLWAQWDTDTQYF. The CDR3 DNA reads TGTGCCAGCAGCTTGTGGGCTCAATGGGACACAGATACGCAGTATTTT.

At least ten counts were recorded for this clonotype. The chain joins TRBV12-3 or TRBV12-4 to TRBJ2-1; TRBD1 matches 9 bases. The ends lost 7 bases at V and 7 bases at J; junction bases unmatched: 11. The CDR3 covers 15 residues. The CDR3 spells CASNVGGQGRNEQFF. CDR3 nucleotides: TGTGCCAGCAATGTGGGGGGACAGGGCAGAAATGAGCAGTTCTTC.

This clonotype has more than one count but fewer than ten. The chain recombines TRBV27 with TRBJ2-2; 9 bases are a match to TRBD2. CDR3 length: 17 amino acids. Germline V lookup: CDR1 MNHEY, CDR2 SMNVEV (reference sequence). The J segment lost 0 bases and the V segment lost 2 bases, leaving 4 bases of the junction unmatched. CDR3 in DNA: TGTGCCAGCAGTTTACGCGGGGGGGCCTCGAACACCGGGGAGCTGTTTTTT. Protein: CASSLRGGASNTGELFF.

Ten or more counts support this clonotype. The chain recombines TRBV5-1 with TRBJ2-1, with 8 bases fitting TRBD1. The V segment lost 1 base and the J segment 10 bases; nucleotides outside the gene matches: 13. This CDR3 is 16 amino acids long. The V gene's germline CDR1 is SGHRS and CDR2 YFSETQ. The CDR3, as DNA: TGCGCCAGCAGCTTGAGCGCAGTGACAGGGGACCGGGAGCAGTTCTTC. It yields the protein CASSLSAVTGDREQFF. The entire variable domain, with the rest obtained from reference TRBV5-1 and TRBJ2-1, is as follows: KAGVTQTPRYLIKTRGQQVTLSCSPISGHRSVSWYQQTPGQGLQFLFEYFSETQRNKGNFPGRFSGRQFSNSRSEMNVSTLELGDSALYLCASSLSAVTGDREQFFGPGTRLTVL.

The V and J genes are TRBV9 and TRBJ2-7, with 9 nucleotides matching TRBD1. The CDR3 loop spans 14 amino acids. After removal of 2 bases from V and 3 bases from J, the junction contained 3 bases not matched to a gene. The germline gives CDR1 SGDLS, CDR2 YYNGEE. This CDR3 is CASSVGTGIYEQYF. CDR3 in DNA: TGTGCCAGCAGCGTCGGGACAGGGATCTACGAGCAGTACTTC.

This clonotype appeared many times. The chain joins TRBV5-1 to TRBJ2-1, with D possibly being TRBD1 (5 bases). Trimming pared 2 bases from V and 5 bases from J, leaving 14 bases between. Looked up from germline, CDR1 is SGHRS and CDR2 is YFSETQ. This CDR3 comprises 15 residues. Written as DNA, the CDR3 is TGCGCCAGCAGCTTAGACAGAAGACCAAACAATGAGCAGTTCTTC. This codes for CASSLDRRPNNEQFF.

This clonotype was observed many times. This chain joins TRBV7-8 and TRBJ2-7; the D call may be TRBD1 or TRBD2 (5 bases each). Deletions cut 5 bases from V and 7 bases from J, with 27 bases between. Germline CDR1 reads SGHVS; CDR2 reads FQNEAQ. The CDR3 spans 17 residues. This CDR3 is CASSPSVKGSRTGEQYF. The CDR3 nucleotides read TGTGCCAGCAGCCCTTCGGTAAAGGGGAGCCGAACGGGAGAGCAGTACTTC. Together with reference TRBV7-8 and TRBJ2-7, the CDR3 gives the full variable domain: GAGVSQSPRYKVAKRGQDVALRCDPISGHVSLFWYQQALGQGPEFLTYFQNEAQLDKSGLPSDRFFAERPEGSVSTLKIQRTQQEDSAVYLCASSPSVKGSRTGEQYFGPGTRLTVT.

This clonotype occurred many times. The CDR3 spells CASHRGRVTEAFF. The DNA for the CDR3 is TGTGCCAGCCACAGGGGGCGGGTGACTGAAGCTTTCTTT. The rearrangement uses TRBV28 and TRBJ1-1, with 9 positions matching TRBD1. Germline V gene lookup returns CDR1 MDHEN and CDR2 SYDVKM. V lost 8 bases to trimming and J lost 5 bases; unmatched junction nucleotides: 6. The CDR3 runs to 13 residues. Full variable domain (missing parts from reference TRBV28 and TRBJ1-1): DVKVTQSSRYLVKRTGEKVFLECVQDMDHENMFWYRQDPGLGLRLIYFSYDVKMKEKGDIPEGYSVSREKKERFSLILESASTNQTSMYLCASHRGRVTEAFFGQGTRLTVV.

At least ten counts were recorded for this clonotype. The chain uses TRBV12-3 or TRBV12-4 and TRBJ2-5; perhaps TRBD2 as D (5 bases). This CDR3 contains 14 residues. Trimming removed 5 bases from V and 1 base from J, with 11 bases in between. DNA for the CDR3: TGTGCCAGCAGTCCCTGGACTGTCCAAGAGACCCAGTACTTC. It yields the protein CASSPWTVQETQYF.

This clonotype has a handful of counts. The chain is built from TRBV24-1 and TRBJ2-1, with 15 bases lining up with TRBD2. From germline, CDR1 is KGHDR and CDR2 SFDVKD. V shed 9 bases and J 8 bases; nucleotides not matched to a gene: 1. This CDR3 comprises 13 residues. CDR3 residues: CATGLAGGYEQFF. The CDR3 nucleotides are TGTGCCACCGGACTAGCGGGAGGGTATGAGCAGTTCTTC.

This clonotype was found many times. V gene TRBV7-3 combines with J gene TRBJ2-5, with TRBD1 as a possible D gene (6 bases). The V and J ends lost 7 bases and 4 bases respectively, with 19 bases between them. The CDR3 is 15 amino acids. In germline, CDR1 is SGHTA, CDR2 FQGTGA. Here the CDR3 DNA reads TGTGCCAGCATCCAAAAACAGACAGGATCAGAGACCCAGTACTTC. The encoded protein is CASIQKQTGSETQYF.

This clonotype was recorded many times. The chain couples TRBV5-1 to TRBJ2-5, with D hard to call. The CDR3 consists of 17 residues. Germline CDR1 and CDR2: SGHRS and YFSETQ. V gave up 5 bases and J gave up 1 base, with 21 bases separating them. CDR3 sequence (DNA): TGCGCCAGCAGTTTGTCCGGACCCTCAGGAGTCCAAGAGACCCAGTACTTC. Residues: CASSLSGPSGVQETQYF.

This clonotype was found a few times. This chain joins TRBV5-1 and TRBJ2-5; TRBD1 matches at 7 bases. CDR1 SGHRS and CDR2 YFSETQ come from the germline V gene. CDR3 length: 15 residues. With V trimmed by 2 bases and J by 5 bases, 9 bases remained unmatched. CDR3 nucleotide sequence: TGCGCCAGCAGCTTCGGCAGGGGGAAGGAGGAGACCCAGTACTTC. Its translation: CASSFGRGKEETQYF.

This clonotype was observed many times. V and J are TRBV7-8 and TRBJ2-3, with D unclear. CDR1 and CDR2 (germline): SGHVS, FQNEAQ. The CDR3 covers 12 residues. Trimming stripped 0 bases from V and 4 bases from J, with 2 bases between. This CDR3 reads CASSLAPDTQYF. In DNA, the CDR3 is TGTGCCAGCAGCTTAGCGCCAGATACGCAGTATTTT.

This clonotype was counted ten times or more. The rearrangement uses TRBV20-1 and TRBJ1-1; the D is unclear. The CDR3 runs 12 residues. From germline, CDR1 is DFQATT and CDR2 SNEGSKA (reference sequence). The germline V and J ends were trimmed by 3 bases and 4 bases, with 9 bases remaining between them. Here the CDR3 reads CSARKSGTEAFF. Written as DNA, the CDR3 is TGCAGTGCTAGGAAGAGCGGCACTGAAGCTTTCTTT.

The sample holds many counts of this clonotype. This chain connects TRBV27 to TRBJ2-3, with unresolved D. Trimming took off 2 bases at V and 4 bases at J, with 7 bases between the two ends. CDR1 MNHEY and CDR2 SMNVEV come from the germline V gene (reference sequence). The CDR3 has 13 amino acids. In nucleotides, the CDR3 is TGTGCCAGCAGTTTAATAGGAGCAGATACGCAGTATTTT. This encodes CASSLIGADTQYF.

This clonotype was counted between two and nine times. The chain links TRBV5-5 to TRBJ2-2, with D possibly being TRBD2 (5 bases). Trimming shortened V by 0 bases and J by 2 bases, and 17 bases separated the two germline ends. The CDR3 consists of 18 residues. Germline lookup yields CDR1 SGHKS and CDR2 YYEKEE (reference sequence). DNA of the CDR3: TGTGCCAGCAGCTTGGCTAGGAGCGGCAAAGGAAACACCGGGGAGCTGTTTTTT. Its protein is CASSLARSGKGNTGELFF.

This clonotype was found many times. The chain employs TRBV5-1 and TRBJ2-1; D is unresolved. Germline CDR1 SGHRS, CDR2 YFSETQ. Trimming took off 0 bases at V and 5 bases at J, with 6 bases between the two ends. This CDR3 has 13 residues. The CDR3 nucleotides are TGCGCCAGCAGCTTGGTTGGTGACAATGAGCAGTTCTTC. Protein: CASSLVGDNEQFF.

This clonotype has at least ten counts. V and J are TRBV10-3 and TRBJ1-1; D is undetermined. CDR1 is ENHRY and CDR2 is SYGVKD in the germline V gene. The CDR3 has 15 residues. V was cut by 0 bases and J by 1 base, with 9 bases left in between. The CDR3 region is CAISESGGRNTEAFF. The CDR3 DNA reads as TGTGCCATCAGTGAGTCTGGAGGGAGGAACACTGAAGCTTTCTTT.

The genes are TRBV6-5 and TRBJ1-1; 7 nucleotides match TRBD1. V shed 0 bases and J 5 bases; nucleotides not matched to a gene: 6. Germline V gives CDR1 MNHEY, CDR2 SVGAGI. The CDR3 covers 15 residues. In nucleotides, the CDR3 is TGTGCCAGCAGTTACTCCAACAGGGGCGATACTGAAGCTTTCTTT. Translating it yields CASSYSNRGDTEAFF.

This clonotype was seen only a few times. The CDR3 loop reads CASRIPGMNTEAFF. CDR3 bases: TGTGCCAGTAGGATCCCGGGTATGAACACTGAAGCTTTCTTT. This chain connects TRBV19 to TRBJ1-1; D is uncertain. Deletions cut 6 bases from V and 0 bases from J, with 11 bases between. Germline CDR1 is LNHDA and CDR2 is SQIVND (reference sequence). The CDR3 sequence is 14 residues long.

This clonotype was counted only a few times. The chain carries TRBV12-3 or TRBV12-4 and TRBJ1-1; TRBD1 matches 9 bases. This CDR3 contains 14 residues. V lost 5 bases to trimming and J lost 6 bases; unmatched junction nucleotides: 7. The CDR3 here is CASSLGQGGPEAFF. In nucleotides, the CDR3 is TGTGCCAGCAGTCTGGGACAGGGAGGTCCTGAAGCTTTCTTT.

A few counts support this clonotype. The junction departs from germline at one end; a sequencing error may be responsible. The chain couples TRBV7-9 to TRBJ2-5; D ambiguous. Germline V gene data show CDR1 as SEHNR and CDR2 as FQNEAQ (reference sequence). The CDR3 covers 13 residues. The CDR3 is CASILEPYGTQYF. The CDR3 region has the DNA TGTGCCAGCATCTTAGAGCCTTACGGGACCCAGTACTTC.

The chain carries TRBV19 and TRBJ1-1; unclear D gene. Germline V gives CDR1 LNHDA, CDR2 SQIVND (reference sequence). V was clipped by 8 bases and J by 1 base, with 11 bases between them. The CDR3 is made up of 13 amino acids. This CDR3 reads CASALSSNTEAFF. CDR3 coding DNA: TGTGCCAGTGCTCTGAGCTCGAACACTGAAGCTTTCTTT. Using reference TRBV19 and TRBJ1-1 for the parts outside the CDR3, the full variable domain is DGGITQSPKYLFRKEGQNVTLSCEQNLNHDAMYWYRQDPGQGLRLIYYSQIVNDFQKGDIAEGYSVSREKKESFPLTVTSAQKNPTAFYLCASALSSNTEAFFGQGTRLTVV.

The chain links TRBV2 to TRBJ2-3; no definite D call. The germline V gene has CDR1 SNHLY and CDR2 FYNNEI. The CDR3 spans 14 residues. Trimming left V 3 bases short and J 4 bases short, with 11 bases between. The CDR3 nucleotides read TGTGCCAGCAGTGAGCGAAGCTCCCCAGATACGCAGTATTTT. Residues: CASSERSSPDTQYF.

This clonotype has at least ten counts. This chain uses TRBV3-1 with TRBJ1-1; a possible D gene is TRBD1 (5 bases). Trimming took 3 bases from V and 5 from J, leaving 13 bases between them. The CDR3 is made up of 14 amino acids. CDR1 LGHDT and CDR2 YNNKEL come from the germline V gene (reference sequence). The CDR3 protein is CASSHLGEVTEAFF. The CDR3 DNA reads TGTGCCAGCAGCCATTTGGGGGAAGTTACTGAAGCTTTCTTT. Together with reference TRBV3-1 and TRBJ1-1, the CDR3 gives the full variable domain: DTAVSQTPKYLVTQMGNDKSIKCEQNLGHDTMYWYKQDSKKFLKIMFSYNNKELIINETVPNRFSPKSPDKAHLNLHINSLELGDSAVYFCASSHLGEVTEAFFGQGTRLTVV.

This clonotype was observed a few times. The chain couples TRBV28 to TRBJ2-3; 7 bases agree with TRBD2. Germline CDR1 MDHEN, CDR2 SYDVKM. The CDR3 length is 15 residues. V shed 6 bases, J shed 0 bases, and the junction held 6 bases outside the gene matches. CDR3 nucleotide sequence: TGTGCCAGCAGCCAACTAGCGCGGAGCACAGATACGCAGTATTTT. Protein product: CASSQLARSTDTQYF.

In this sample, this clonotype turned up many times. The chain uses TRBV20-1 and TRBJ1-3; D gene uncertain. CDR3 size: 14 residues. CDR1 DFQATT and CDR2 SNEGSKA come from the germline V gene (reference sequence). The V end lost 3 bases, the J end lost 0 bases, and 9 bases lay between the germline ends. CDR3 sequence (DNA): TGCAGTGCTAGTTCGGCAGTCTCTGGAAACACCATATATTTT. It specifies CSASSAVSGNTIYF.

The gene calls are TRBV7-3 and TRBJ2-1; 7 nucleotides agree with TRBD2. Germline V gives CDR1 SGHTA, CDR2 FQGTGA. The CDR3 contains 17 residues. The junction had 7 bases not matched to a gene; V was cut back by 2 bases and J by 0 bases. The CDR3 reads CASSLGGGKSSYNEQFF. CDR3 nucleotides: TGTGCCAGCAGCTTAGGGGGGGGGAAGAGCTCCTACAATGAGCAGTTCTTC.